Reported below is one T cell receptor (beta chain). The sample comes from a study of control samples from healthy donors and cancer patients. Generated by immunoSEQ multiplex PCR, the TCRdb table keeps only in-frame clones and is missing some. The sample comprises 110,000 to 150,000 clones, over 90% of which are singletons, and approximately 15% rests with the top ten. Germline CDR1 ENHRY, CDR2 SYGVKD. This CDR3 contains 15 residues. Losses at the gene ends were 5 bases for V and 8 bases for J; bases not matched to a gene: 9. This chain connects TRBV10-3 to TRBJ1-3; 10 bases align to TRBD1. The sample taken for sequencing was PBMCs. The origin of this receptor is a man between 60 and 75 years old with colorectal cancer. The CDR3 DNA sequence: TGTGCCATCAGTCTCGGGACAGGGGAGGCACACACCATATATTTT. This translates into CAISLGTGEAHTIYF.